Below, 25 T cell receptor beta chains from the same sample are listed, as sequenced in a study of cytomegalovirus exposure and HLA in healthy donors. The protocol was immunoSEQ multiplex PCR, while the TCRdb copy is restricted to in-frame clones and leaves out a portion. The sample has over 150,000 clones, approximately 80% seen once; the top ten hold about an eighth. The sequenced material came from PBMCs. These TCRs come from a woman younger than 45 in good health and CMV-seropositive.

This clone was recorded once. CDR3: CAWLAATKTQYF. CDR3 coding DNA: TGTGCCTGGCTAGCGGCTACAAAAACCCAGTACTTC. The J gene is TRBJ2-5, the V gene TRBV30; TRBD2 aligns across 7 bases. CDR1 and CDR2 from the germline V gene are GTSNPN and SVGIG (reference sequence). Losses at the gene ends were 5 bases for V and 8 bases for J; bases not matched to a gene: 8. The CDR3 is 12 amino acids.

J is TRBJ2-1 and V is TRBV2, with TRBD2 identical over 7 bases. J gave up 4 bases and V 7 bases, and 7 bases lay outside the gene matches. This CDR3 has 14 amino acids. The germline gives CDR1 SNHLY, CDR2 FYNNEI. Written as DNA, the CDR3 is TGTGCCAGCACGAGGCAGGGAGGGTACAATGAGCAGTTCTTC. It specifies CASTRQGGYNEQFF.

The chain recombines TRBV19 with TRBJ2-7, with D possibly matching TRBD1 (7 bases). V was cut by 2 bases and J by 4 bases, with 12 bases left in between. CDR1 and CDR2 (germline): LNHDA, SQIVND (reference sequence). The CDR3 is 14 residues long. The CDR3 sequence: CASSIRQGGYEQYF. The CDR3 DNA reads TGTGCCAGTAGTATAAGACAGGGAGGTTACGAGCAGTACTTC.

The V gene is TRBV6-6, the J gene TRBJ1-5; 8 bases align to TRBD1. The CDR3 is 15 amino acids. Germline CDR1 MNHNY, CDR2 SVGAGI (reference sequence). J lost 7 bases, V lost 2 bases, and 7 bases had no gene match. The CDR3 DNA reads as TGTGCCAGCAGTTACCGGTCAACAGGGGGACAGCCCCAGCATTTT. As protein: CASSYRSTGGQPQHF.

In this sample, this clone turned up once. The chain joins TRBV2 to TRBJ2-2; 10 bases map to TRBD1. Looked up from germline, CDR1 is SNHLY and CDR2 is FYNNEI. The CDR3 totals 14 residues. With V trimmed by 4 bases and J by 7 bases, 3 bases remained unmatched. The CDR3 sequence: CASSGDRGSGELFF. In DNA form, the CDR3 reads TGTGCCAGCAGTGGGGACAGGGGAAGCGGGGAGCTGTTTTTT.

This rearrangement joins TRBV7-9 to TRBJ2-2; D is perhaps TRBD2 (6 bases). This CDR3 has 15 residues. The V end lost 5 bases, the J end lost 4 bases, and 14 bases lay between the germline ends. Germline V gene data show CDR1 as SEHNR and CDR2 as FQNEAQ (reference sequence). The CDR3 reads CASSPGTDTTGELFF. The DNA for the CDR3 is TGTGCCAGCAGCCCCGGGACTGACACCACCGGGGAGCTGTTTTTT.

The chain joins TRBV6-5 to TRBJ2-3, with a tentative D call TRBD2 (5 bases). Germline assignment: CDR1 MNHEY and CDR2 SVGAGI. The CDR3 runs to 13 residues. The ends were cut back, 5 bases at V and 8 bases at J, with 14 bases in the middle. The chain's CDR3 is CASSPETSFTQYF. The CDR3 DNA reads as TGTGCCAGCAGTCCTGAAACTAGTTTTACGCAGTATTTT.

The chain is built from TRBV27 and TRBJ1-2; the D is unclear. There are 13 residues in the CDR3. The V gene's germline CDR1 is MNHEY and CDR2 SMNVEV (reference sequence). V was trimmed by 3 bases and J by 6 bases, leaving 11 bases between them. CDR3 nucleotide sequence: TGTGCCAGCAGTTTGGGGAGATGGGATGGCTACACCTTC. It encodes CASSLGRWDGYTF.

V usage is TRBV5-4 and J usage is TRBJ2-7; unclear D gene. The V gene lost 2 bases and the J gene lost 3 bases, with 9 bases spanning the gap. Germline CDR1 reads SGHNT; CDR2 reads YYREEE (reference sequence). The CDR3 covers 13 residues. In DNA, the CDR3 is TGTGCCAGCAGCTTAGACATAGTCTACGAGCAGTACTTC. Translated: CASSLDIVYEQYF.

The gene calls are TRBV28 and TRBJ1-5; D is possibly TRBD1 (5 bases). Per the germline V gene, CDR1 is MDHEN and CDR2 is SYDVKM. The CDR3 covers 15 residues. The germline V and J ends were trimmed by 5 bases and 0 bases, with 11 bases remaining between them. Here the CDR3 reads CASSRSGGSNQPQHF. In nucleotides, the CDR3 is TGTGCCAGCAGTCGGTCGGGGGGTAGCAATCAGCCCCAGCATTTT. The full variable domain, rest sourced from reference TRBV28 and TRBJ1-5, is DVKVTQSSRYLVKRTGEKVFLECVQDMDHENMFWYRQDPGLGLRLIYFSYDVKMKEKGDIPEGYSVSREKKERFSLILESASTNQTSMYLCASSRSGGSNQPQHFGDGTRLSIL.

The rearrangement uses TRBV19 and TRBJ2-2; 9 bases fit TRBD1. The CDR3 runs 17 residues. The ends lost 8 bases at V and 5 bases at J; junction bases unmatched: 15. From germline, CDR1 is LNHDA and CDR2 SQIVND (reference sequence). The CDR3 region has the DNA TGTGCCAGTCTCCGTGATTCGGGACAGGGACTAACCGGGGAGCTGTTTTTT. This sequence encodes CASLRDSGQGLTGELFF. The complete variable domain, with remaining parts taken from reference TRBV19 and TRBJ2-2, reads DGGITQSPKYLFRKEGQNVTLSCEQNLNHDAMYWYRQDPGQGLRLIYYSQIVNDFQKGDIAEGYSVSREKKESFPLTVTSAQKNPTAFYLCASLRDSGQGLTGELFFGEGSRLTVL.

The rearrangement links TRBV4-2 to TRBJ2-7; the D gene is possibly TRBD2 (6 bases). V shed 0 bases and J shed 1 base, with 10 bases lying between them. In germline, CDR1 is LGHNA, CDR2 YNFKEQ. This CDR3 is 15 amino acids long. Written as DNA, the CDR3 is TGTGCCAGCAGCCAAGAATTAGCGGAGTCCTACGAGCAGTACTTC. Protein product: CASSQELAESYEQYF.

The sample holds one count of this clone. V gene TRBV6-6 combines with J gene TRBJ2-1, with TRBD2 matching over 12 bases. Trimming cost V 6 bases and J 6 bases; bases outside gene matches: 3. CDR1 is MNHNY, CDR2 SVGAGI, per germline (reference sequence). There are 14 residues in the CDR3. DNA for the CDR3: TGTGCCAGCAGACTAGCGGGAGGTGGCAATGAGCAGTTCTTC. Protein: CASRLAGGGNEQFF.

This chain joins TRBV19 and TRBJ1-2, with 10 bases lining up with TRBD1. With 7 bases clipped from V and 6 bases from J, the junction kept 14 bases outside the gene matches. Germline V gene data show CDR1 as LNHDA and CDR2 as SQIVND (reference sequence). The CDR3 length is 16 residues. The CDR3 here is CASTQSPGQGTNGYTF. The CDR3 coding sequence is TGTGCCAGTACCCAATCCCCGGGACAGGGGACTAATGGCTACACCTTC.

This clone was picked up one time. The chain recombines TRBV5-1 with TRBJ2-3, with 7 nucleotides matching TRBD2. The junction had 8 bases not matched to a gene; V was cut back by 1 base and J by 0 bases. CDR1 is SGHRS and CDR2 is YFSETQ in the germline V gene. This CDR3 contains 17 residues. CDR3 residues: CASSLTAGRASTDTQYF. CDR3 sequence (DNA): TGCGCCAGCAGCTTGACGGCTGGGAGGGCTAGCACAGATACGCAGTATTTT.

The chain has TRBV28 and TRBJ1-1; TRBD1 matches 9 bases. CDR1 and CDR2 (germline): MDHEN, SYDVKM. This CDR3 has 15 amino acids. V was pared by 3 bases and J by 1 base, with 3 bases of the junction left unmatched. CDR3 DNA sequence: TGTGCCAGCAGTTTTTCGGACAGGGGGAACACTGAAGCTTTCTTT. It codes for CASSFSDRGNTEAFF.

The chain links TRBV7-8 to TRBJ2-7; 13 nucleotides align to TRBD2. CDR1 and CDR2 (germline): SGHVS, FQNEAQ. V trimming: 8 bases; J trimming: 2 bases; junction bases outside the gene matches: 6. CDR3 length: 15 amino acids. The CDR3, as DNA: TGTGCCAGCGCTTGGGGGACTAGCGGGACCTACGAGCAGTACTTC. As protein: CASAWGTSGTYEQYF.

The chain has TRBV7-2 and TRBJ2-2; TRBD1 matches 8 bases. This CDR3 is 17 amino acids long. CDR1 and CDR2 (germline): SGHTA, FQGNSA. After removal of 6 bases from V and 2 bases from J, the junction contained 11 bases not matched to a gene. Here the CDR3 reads CASRTRTGTSNTGELFF. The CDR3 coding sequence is TGTGCCAGCAGAACCAGGACAGGGACCTCTAACACCGGGGAGCTGTTTTTT.

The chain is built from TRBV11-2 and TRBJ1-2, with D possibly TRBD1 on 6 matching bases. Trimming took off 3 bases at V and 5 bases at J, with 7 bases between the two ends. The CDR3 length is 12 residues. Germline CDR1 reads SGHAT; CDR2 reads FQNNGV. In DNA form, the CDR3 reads TGTGCCAGCAGCTTCCAGGGGTATGGCTACACCTTC. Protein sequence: CASSFQGYGYTF.

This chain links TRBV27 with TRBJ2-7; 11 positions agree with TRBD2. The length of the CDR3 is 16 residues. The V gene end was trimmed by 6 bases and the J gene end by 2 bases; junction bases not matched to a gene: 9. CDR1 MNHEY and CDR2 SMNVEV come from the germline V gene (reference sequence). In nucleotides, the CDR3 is TGTGCCAGCAGCCGCATTCTAGCGGGAGGCCCCTACGAGCAGTACTTC. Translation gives CASSRILAGGPYEQYF.

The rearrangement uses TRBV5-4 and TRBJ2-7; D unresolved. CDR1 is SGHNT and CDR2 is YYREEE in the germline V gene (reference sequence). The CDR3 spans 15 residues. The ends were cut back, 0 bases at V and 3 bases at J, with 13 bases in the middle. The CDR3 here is CASSLVRTAGYEQYF. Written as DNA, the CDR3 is TGTGCCAGCAGCTTGGTTAGAACCGCCGGCTACGAGCAGTACTTC.

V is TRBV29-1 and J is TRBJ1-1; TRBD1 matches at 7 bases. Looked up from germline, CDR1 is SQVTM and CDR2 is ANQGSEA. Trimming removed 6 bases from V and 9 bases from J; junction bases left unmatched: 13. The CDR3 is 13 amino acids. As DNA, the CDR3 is TGCAGCGTCGCTTCGACAGGGTCAGGGAAAGCTTTCTTT. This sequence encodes CSVASTGSGKAFF. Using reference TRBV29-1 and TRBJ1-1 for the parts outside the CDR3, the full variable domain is SAVISQKPSRDICQRGTSLTIQCQVDSQVTMMFWYRQQPGQSLTLIATANQGSEATYESGFVIDKFPISRPNLTFSTLTVSNMSPEDSSIYLCSVASTGSGKAFFGQGTRLTVV.

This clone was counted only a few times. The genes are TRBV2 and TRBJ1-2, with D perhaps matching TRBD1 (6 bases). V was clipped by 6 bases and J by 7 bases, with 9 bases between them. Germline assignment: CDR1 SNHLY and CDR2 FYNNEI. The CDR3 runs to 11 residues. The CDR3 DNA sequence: TGTGCCAGCAGACAGGGCGGTGGCTACACCTTC. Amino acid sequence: CASRQGGGYTF.

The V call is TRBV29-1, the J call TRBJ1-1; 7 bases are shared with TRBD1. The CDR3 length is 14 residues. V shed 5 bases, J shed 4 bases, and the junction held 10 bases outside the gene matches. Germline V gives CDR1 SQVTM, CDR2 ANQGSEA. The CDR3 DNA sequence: TGCAGCGTTAGCCGGGACAGTCGTGGCACTGAAGCTTTCTTT. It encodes CSVSRDSRGTEAFF.

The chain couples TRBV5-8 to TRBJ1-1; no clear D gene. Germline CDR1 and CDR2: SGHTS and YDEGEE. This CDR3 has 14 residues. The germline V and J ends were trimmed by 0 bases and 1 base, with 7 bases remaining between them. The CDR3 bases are TGTGCCAGCAGCTTGGGTATTTCGAACACTGAAGCTTTCTTT. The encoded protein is CASSLGISNTEAFF.